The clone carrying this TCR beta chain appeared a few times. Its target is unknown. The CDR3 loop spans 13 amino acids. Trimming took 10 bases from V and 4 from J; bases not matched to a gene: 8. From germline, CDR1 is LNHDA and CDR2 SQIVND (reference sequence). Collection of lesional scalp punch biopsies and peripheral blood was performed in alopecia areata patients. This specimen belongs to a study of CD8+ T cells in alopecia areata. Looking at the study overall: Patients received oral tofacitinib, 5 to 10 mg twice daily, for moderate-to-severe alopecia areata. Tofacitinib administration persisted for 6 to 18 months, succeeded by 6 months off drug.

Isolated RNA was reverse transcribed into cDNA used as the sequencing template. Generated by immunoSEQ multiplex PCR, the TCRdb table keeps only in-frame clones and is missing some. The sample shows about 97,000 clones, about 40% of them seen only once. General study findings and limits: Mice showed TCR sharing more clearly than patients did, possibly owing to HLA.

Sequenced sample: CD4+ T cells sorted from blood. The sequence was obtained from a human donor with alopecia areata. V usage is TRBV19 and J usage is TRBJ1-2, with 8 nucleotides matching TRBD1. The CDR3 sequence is CATMGQVPYGYTF. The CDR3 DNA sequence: TGTGCCACTATGGGACAGGTGCCCTATGGCTACACCTTC. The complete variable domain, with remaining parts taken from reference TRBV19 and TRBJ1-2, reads DGGITQSPKYLFRKEGQNVTLSCEQNLNHDAMYWYRQDPGQGLRLIYYSQIVNDFQKGDIAEGYSVSREKKESFPLTVTSAQKNPTAFYLCATMGQVPYGYTFGSGTRLTVV.